This entry is about one T cell receptor (beta chain). The data were obtained in a study of Ad26.COV2.S vaccination and SARS-CoV-2 variants. On the study more broadly: The authors gave Ad26.COV2.S intramuscularly, either once or twice 56 days apart.

TCRdb keeps only in-frame clones here, not all; method: immunoSEQ multiplex PCR. Seen here are some 450,000 clones, around 91% observed once, and the top ten hold about 4.5%. This CDR3 has 15 residues. Germline V gene data show CDR1 as KGHDR and CDR2 as SFDVKD. Losses at the gene ends were 4 bases for V and 2 bases for J; bases not matched to a gene: 6. Treatment of the sample: roughly 20 received Ad26.COV2.S at low or high dose, single or two shots; roughly 5 received placebo; per-sample allocation not given. Collection of samples fell on day 63 after the first vaccine or placebo injection. The TCR comes from a person between 18 and 65 years old who received the Ad26.COV2.S COVID-19 vaccine or a placebo. This specimen consisted of peripheral blood, obtained in a trial of Ad26.COV2.S vaccine versus placebo. The chain links TRBV24-1 to TRBJ2-5, with 7 positions matching TRBD2. The CDR3 spells CATSDRSGIQETQYF. The CDR3 DNA is TGTGCCACCAGTGACAGAAGCGGGATACAAGAGACCCAGTACTTC.